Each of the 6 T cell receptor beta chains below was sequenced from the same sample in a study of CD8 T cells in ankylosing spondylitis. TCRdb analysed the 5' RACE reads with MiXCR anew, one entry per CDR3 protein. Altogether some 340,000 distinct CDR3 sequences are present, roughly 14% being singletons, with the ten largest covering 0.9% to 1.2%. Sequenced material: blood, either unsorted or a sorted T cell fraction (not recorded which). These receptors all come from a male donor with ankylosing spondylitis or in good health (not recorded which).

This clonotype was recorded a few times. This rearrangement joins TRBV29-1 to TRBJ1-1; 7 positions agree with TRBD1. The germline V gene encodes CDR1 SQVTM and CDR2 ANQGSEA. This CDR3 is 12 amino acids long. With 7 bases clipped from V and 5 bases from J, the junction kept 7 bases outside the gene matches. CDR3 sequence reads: CSAGQARTEAFF. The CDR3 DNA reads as TGCAGCGCCGGACAGGCCAGGACTGAAGCTTTCTTT.

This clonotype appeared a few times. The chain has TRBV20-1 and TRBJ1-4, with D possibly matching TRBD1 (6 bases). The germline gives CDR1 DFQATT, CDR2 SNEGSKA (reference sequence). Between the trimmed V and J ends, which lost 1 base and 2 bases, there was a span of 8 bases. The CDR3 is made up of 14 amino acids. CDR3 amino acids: CSARVGGTNEKLFF. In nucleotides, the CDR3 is TGCAGTGCTAGAGTAGGGGGGACTAATGAAAAACTGTTTTTT.

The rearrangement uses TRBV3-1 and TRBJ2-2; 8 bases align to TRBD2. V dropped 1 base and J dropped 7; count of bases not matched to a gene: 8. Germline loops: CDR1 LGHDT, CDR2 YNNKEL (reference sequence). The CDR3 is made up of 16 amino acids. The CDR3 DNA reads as TGTGCCAGCAGCCAAGTTCTGAGCGGGGGCCACGGGGAGCTGTTTTTT. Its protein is CASSQVLSGGHGELFF. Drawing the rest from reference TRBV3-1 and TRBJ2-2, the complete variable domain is DTAVSQTPKYLVTQMGNDKSIKCEQNLGHDTMYWYKQDSKKFLKIMFSYNNKELIINETVPNRFSPKSPDKAHLNLHINSLELGDSAVYFCASSQVLSGGHGELFFGEGSRLTVL.

The CDR3, as DNA: TGTGCCACCAGGGAGAGGATAGACACTGAAGCTTTCTTT. Its protein product is CATRERIDTEAFF. The chain carries TRBV15 and TRBJ1-1; no firm D call. The CDR3 has 13 amino acids. From germline, CDR1 is LNHNV and CDR2 YYDKDF (reference sequence). The V and J ends lost 6 bases and 3 bases respectively, with 11 bases between them.

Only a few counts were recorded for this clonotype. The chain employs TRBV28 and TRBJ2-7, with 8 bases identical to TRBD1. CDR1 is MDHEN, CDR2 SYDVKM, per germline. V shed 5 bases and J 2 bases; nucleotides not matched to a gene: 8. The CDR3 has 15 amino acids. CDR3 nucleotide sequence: TGTGCCAGCAGTCGATCAGGGGGCCAACCCTACGAGCAGTACTTC. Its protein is CASSRSGGQPYEQYF.

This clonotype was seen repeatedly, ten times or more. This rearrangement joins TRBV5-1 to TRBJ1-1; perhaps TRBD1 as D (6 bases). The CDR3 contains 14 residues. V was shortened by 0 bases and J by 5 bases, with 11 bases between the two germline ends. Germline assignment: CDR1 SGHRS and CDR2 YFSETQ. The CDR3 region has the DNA TGCGCCAGCAGCTTGGAGGGGCAGGGGACTGAAGCTTTCTTT. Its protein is CASSLEGQGTEAFF.